The present TCR beta chain was sequenced within a study of cytotoxic CD8 clonotypes in ibrutinib-treated CLL. Study-level information: The patient breakdown showed roughly ten relapsed/refractory and about 16 treatment-naive cases, with under 18 IGHV unmutated. Following treatment for a median about 12 months, range 6 to 36, response samples were then taken.

Trimming cost V 4 bases and J 6 bases; bases outside gene matches: 13. The CDR3 contains 17 residues. Germline CDR1 reads LNHDA; CDR2 reads SQIVND (reference sequence). As to this clone: What it binds is unknown.

General study points: Increased clonality at ibrutinib response gave way to a return toward baseline at progression.

A 1 in 200,000 to 1 in 1 million T cell depth was the sequencing target. Clones were read by immunoSEQ multiplex PCR, and TCRdb kept only the in-frame ones, dropping some. In the table there are 110,000 to 150,000 clones, about four fifths of which are singletons. The sample was PBMCs, taken after 12 months of ibrutinib treatment. The receptor comes from a human donor with chronic lymphocytic leukemia. The gene calls are TRBV19 and TRBJ1-2, with 11 bases fitting TRBD1. CDR3 protein: CASSKRRDRGIYDGYTF. The CDR3 DNA reads as TGTGCCAGTAGTAAACGCCGGGACAGGGGGATTTACGATGGCTACACCTTC.